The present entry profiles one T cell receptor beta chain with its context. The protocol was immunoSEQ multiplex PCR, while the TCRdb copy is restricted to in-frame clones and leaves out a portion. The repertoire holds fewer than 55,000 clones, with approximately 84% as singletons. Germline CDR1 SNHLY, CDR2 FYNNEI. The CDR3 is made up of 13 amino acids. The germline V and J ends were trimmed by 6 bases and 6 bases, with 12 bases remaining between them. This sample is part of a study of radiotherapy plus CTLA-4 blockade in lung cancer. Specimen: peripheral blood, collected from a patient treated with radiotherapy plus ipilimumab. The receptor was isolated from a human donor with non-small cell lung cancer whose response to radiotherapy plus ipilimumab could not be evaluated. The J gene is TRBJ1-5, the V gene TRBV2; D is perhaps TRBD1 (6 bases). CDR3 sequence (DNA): TGTGCCAGCAGGGAGACAGGTTTTCAGCCCCAGCATTTT. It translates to CASRETGFQPQHF. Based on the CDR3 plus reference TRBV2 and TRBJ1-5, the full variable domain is EPEVTQTPSHQVTQMGQEVILRCVPISNHLYFYWYRQILGQKVEFLVSFYNNEISEKSEIFDDQFSVERPDGSNFTLKIRSTKLEDSAMYFCASRETGFQPQHFGDGTRLSIL.